Below, 30 T cell receptor beta chains from the same sample are listed, as sequenced in a study of blood T cell repertoires in COVID-19. Sequenced by immunoSEQ multiplex PCR; TCRdb stores in-frame clones only, minus some. The profile shows some 350,000 clones, around 87% of them singletons. The sample comprised PBMCs or T cells enriched from blood (not recorded which). The origin of the receptors is a woman aged 25 to 39 who had recovered from COVID-19.

Written as DNA, the CDR3 is TGTGCCAGCAGCTCATCCGCGGGGGCTAGCGGGTTTACCTACGAGCAGTACTTC. Protein: CASSSSAGASGFTYEQYF. This chain joins TRBV7-3 and TRBJ2-7; 8 nucleotides match TRBD2. This CDR3 is built from 18 residues. Germline CDR1 reads SGHTA; CDR2 reads FQGTGA. J was trimmed by 2 bases and V by 4 bases; bases with no gene match: 16.

The V call is TRBV6-5, the J call TRBJ1-4; tentative D call: TRBD1 (5 bases). V was pared by 6 bases and J by 4 bases, with 15 bases between. The CDR3 contains 15 residues. The germline CDR1 and CDR2 sequences are MNHEY and SVGAGI. As DNA, the CDR3 is TGTGCCAGCAGCGGACCGGGACTACTTAATGAAAAACTGTTTTTT. Encoded protein: CASSGPGLLNEKLFF.

The chain joins TRBV6-2 or TRBV6-3 to TRBJ1-5; no reliable D call. The germline V and J ends were trimmed by 6 bases and 4 bases, with 19 bases remaining between them. The CDR3 runs 16 residues. Germline CDR1 reads MNHEY; CDR2 reads SVGEGT. Here the CDR3 DNA reads TGTGCCAGCAGCCCAATTTGGGTACAGTGGAATCAGCCCCAGCATTTT. Its translation is CASSPIWVQWNQPQHF.

The V and J genes are TRBV27 and TRBJ1-1; 9 nucleotides align to TRBD1. This CDR3 comprises 14 residues. The V and J ends lost 5 bases and 4 bases, in that order; junction bases with no gene match: 5. Per germline, CDR1 MNHEY and CDR2 SMNVEV (reference sequence). CDR3 coding DNA: TGTGCCAGCAGTCAACTGGACAGGGGCACTGAAGCTTTCTTT. Its protein is CASSQLDRGTEAFF.

V is TRBV28 and J is TRBJ1-4; 10 bases align to TRBD1. V lost 3 bases and J lost 7; bases outside the gene matches: 8. The CDR3 covers 16 residues. The V gene's germline CDR1 is MDHEN and CDR2 SYDVKM. The CDR3 sequence: CASSFYGTGVGEKLFF. CDR3 DNA sequence: TGTGCCAGCAGTTTTTATGGGACAGGGGTAGGTGAAAAACTGTTTTTT. The full variable domain, with the rest looked up from reference TRBV28 and TRBJ1-4, is DVKVTQSSRYLVKRTGEKVFLECVQDMDHENMFWYRQDPGLGLRLIYFSYDVKMKEKGDIPEGYSVSREKKERFSLILESASTNQTSMYLCASSFYGTGVGEKLFFGSGTQLSVL.

This chain links TRBV23-1 with TRBJ2-7, with TRBD2 as a possible D gene (5 bases). Being an ORF, TRBV23-1 has a function that is uncertain. CDR3 length: 19 residues. The V gene lost 1 base and the J gene lost 5 bases, with 27 bases spanning the gap. DNA for the CDR3: TGCGCCAGCAGTCAATTTTGGGTGTCGGTCCCGGGGAATACAAACGAGCAGTACTTC. Protein product: CASSQFWVSVPGNTNEQYF.

The chain uses TRBV29-1 and TRBJ1-1; 8 bases agree with TRBD1. The germline V gene encodes CDR1 SQVTM and CDR2 ANQGSEA. This CDR3 spans 13 amino acids. The V and J ends lost 4 bases and 1 base, in that order; junction bases with no gene match: 2. DNA of the CDR3: TGCAGCGTTGGTACAGGGGGGAACACTGAAGCTTTCTTT. It specifies CSVGTGGNTEAFF.

V gene TRBV5-1 combines with J gene TRBJ2-7; TRBD1 agrees at 10 bases. Trimming removed 3 bases from V and 3 bases from J; junction bases left unmatched: 3. The germline CDR1 and CDR2 sequences are SGHRS and YFSETQ. CDR3 size: 14 residues. CDR3 coding DNA: TGCGCCAGCAGCTGGAGGGACAGGGGCTACGAGCAGTACTTC. Its protein product is CASSWRDRGYEQYF.

The chain has TRBV6-5 and TRBJ2-3, with D perhaps matching TRBD2 (7 bases). The CDR3 has 14 amino acids. CDR1 and CDR2 from the germline V gene are MNHEY and SVGAGI. V was trimmed by 5 bases and J by 6 bases, leaving 15 bases between them. CDR3 protein: CASSRGALHDTQYF. The DNA of the CDR3 is TGTGCCAGCAGTCGGGGGGCCCTGCATGATACGCAGTATTTT.

This CDR3 is CASSSRGGPGANVLTF. The CDR3 DNA sequence: TGCGCCAGCAGCTCGCGGGGGGGCCCTGGGGCCAACGTCCTGACTTTC. The genes are TRBV5-1 and TRBJ2-6, with TRBD2 matching over 9 bases. V lost 3 bases, J lost 2 bases, and 3 bases stayed unmatched. This CDR3 has 16 residues. Germline CDR1 is SGHRS and CDR2 is YFSETQ.

The chain joins TRBV27 to TRBJ1-1, with D unresolved. Trimming shortened V by 3 bases and J by 2 bases, and 7 bases separated the two germline ends. CDR3 length equals 13 residues. Per germline, CDR1 MNHEY and CDR2 SMNVEV (reference sequence). The CDR3 here is CASSLRGNTEAFF. The DNA of the CDR3 is TGTGCCAGCAGTTTGCGGGGTAACACTGAAGCTTTCTTT.

The chain uses TRBV11-2 and TRBJ1-3; maybe TRBD1 (6 bases). Per the germline V gene, CDR1 is SGHAT and CDR2 is FQNNGV. Trimming pared 1 base from V and 2 bases from J, leaving 12 bases between. This CDR3 contains 16 residues. The CDR3 is CASSLGHREPGNTIYF. The CDR3, as DNA: TGTGCCAGCAGCTTAGGGCACAGGGAACCTGGAAACACCATATATTTT.

J is TRBJ2-2 and V is TRBV5-6; 13 bases fit TRBD2. This CDR3 region has 16 residues. J was trimmed by 5 bases and V by 3 bases; bases with no gene match: 4. The germline V gene has CDR1 SGHDT and CDR2 YYEEEE. Here the CDR3 reads CASSSGLAGVTGELFF. The CDR3 coding sequence is TGTGCCAGCAGCTCCGGACTAGCGGGGGTGACCGGGGAGCTGTTTTTT.

This chain joins TRBV7-2 and TRBJ2-1; 7 bases align to TRBD1. This CDR3 is built from 15 residues. CDR1 and CDR2 from the germline V gene are SGHTA and FQGNSA. V lost 0 bases and J lost 2; bases outside the gene matches: 1. The CDR3 DNA is TGTGCCAGCAGCTTAGCCCAGGGGGCCTACAATGAGCAGTTCTTC. Translating gives CASSLAQGAYNEQFF.

This clone has just a few counts. The V gene is TRBV4-3, the J gene TRBJ2-1; 9 bases agree with TRBD1. Germline V gives CDR1 LGHNA, CDR2 YSLEER. The CDR3 sequence is 15 residues long. V lost 0 bases and J lost 10; bases outside the gene matches: 7. The CDR3 reads CASSQDTGTGFEQFF. DNA for the CDR3: TGCGCCAGCAGCCAAGATACCGGGACAGGGTTCGAGCAGTTCTTC.

V usage is TRBV4-1 and J usage is TRBJ2-7; D is perhaps TRBD2 (5 bases). V lost 3 bases to trimming and J lost 1 base, with 13 bases between them. The CDR3 extends over 15 amino acids. Per the germline V gene, CDR1 is MGHRA and CDR2 is YSYEKL. This CDR3 reads CASSQVPGVSYEQYF. The CDR3 nucleotides read TGCGCCAGCAGCCAGGTTCCCGGGGTATCCTACGAGCAGTACTTC.

The gene calls are TRBV19 and TRBJ1-1; D not certain. Germline V gene sequence: CDR1 LNHDA, CDR2 SQIVND (reference sequence). Trimming removed 5 bases from V and 8 bases from J, with 15 bases in between. CDR3 length: 13 residues. This CDR3 reads CASSGRLATEAFF. The CDR3 bases are TGTGCCAGTAGTGGTAGACTGGCTACGGAAGCTTTCTTT.

The chain links TRBV5-6 to TRBJ2-2; TRBD1 agrees at 9 bases. The CDR3 has 16 residues. With V trimmed by 2 bases and J by 4 bases, 6 bases remained unmatched. The germline V gene has CDR1 SGHDT and CDR2 YYEEEE. The CDR3 coding sequence is TGTGCCAGCAGCTTCGGGACAGGGAGTATCACCGGGGAGCTGTTTTTT. Its protein is CASSFGTGSITGELFF.

CDR3 protein: CASSLKGAYGYTF. CDR3 nucleotides: TGTGCCAGCAGTTTAAAGGGGGCCTATGGCTACACCTTC. This sequence joins TRBV27 and TRBJ1-2; 7 positions agree with TRBD1. The CDR3 length is 13 residues. CDR1 and CDR2 (germline): MNHEY, SMNVEV (reference sequence). Trimming at V came to 2 bases and at J to 4 bases, leaving 1 base not matched to a gene.

The chain combines TRBV2 with TRBJ2-5; tentatively, D is TRBD2 (7 bases). Germline V lookup: CDR1 SNHLY, CDR2 FYNNEI. The CDR3 is made up of 13 amino acids. Trimming took 3 bases from V and 4 from J, leaving 9 bases between them. The CDR3 nucleotides are TGTGCCAGCAGTGAGGGAGGGGGAGAGACCCAGTACTTC. As protein: CASSEGGGETQYF.

The chain is built from TRBV5-1 and TRBJ1-4; D is possibly TRBD1 (5 bases). Trimming pared 4 bases from V and 5 bases from J, leaving 18 bases between. Germline assignment: CDR1 SGHRS and CDR2 YFSETQ. This CDR3 is built from 16 residues. CDR3 in DNA: TGCGCCAGCAGCGGGTCATCAGGGTCCGCGAATGAAAAACTGTTTTTT. Translating gives CASSGSSGSANEKLFF.

The chain has TRBV10-3 and TRBJ1-1; D is ambiguous. This CDR3 has 13 amino acids. Germline V gene data show CDR1 as ENHRY and CDR2 as SYGVKD. V was shortened by 10 bases and J by 4 bases, with 16 bases between the two germline ends. The CDR3 DNA follows: TGTGCCACCTCTGAAGACGGACTCACTGAAGCTTTCTTT. Protein product: CATSEDGLTEAFF.

The chain couples TRBV13 to TRBJ2-1; D is possibly TRBD1 (5 bases). Per the germline V gene, CDR1 is PRHDT and CDR2 is FYEKMQ (reference sequence). The CDR3 is 16 amino acids. V lost 2 bases, J lost 7 bases, and 18 bases lay in between. Here the CDR3 reads CASSLPGQLLRNEQFF. In DNA, the CDR3 is TGTGCCAGCAGCTTACCCGGACAACTTCTGAGGAATGAGCAGTTCTTC.

CDR3 in amino acids: CASSMGVLGGRNTEAFF. CDR3 bases: TGCGCCAGCAGCATGGGGGTTTTAGGCGGGAGGAACACTGAAGCTTTCTTT. V gene TRBV5-1 combines with J gene TRBJ1-1; possible D gene TRBD1, 5 bases. CDR3 size: 17 residues. V lost 4 bases and J lost 1, with 20 bases in between. Germline CDR1 is SGHRS and CDR2 is YFSETQ.

This chain connects TRBV9 to TRBJ1-4; 7 bases align to TRBD1. The CDR3 has 16 residues. With 3 bases clipped from V and 8 bases from J, the junction kept 13 bases outside the gene matches. The germline CDR1 and CDR2 sequences are SGDLS and YYNGEE. CDR3 loop: CASSEGGGQAYEKLFF. For the CDR3, the DNA is TGTGCCAGCAGCGAGGGGGGAGGACAGGCTTACGAAAAACTGTTTTTT.

The chain is built from TRBV24-1 and TRBJ2-1; D remains ambiguous. The CDR3 totals 13 residues. Germline V lookup: CDR1 KGHDR, CDR2 SFDVKD. Between the trimmed V and J ends, which lost 9 bases and 0 bases, there was a span of 8 bases. The CDR3 is CATAYGSYNEQFF. The DNA of the CDR3 is TGTGCCACCGCGTACGGCTCCTACAATGAGCAGTTCTTC.

This chain joins TRBV2 and TRBJ1-2, with unresolved D. V was cut by 2 bases and J by 7 bases, with 11 bases left in between. In germline, CDR1 is SNHLY, CDR2 FYNNEI. The CDR3 spans 13 residues. CDR3 bases: TGTGCCAGCAGTGAACCGCAGCCAGGTGGCTACACCTTC. Translation gives CASSEPQPGGYTF.

The chain employs TRBV5-1 and TRBJ2-7; D might be TRBD1 (5 bases). CDR3 length: 17 residues. From germline, CDR1 is SGHRS and CDR2 YFSETQ. The ends were cut back, 1 base at V and 0 bases at J, with 17 bases in the middle. The CDR3 region is CASSLYEQVRISYEQYF. CDR3 coding DNA: TGCGCCAGCAGCTTGTATGAACAGGTGCGGATCTCCTACGAGCAGTACTTC.

The chain recombines TRBV27 with TRBJ2-3; D gene ambiguous. CDR3 length: 14 amino acids. Germline CDR1 is MNHEY and CDR2 is SMNVEV (reference sequence). The V end was cut by 1 base, the J end by 0 bases, with 5 bases between. The CDR3 nucleotides are TGTGCCAGCAGTTTATTGGGCAGCACAGATACGCAGTATTTT. Its protein is CASSLLGSTDTQYF.

CDR3 sequence: CASSYSRRGKGNQPQHF. For the CDR3, the DNA is TGTGCCAGCAGTTACTCCCGACGGGGTAAGGGCAATCAGCCCCAGCATTTT. The chain joins TRBV6-2 or TRBV6-3 to TRBJ1-5; D is uncertain. Germline CDR1 and CDR2: MNHEY and SVGEGT. The length of the CDR3 is 17 residues. Trimming left V 0 bases short and J 2 bases short, with 14 bases between.